One and the same sample provided the 21 T cell receptor beta chains below, sequenced in a study of cytomegalovirus exposure and HLA in healthy donors. Primers included in the PCR were 60 Vbeta and 13 Jbeta primers. The data were produced by immunoSEQ multiplex PCR, yet TCRdb's version contains in-frame clones alone and is incomplete. The table shows some 200,000 clones, with about 80% occurring only once. Sequenced sample: PBMCs. These receptors all stem from a young woman in good health and CMV-seropositive.

The table lists this clone with a count of one. The chain carries TRBV29-1 and TRBJ1-1; TRBD1 matches at 7 bases. The germline gives CDR1 SQVTM, CDR2 ANQGSEA. After removal of 5 bases from V and 3 bases from J, the junction contained 3 bases not matched to a gene. This CDR3 is built from 12 residues. The CDR3 reads CSVYRGDTEAFF. As DNA, the CDR3 is TGCAGCGTTTACAGGGGAGACACTGAAGCTTTCTTT.

This chain's CDR3 is CACTQQGSDEKLFF. The DNA for the CDR3 is TGTGCCTGCACCCAACAGGGCTCGGATGAAAAACTGTTTTTT. The gene calls are TRBV30 and TRBJ1-4; tentative D call: TRBD1 (6 bases). The V gene's germline CDR1 is GTSNPN and CDR2 SVGIG (reference sequence). The V gene lost 6 bases and the J gene lost 6 bases, with 17 bases spanning the gap. There are 14 residues in the CDR3.

This clone was observed a single time. This chain links TRBV4-3 with TRBJ1-1, with 9 positions matching TRBD1. V trimming: 4 bases; J trimming: 4 bases; junction bases outside the gene matches: 7. The CDR3 covers 15 residues. Germline values: CDR1 LGHNA, CDR2 YSLEER. CDR3 in amino acids: CASSPLTGGGTEAFF. The CDR3 DNA sequence: TGCGCCAGCAGCCCTCTAACAGGGGGCGGCACTGAAGCTTTCTTT.

The J gene is TRBJ1-1, the V gene TRBV5-5, with a weak D call TRBD1 (6 bases). The germline V gene encodes CDR1 SGHKS and CDR2 YYEKEE (reference sequence). V lost 2 bases and J 3 bases, leaving 17 bases between the germline ends. There are 16 residues in the CDR3. CDR3 sequence: CASSFISGALDTEAFF. The CDR3 DNA reads TGTGCCAGCAGCTTTATTTCAGGGGCGTTGGACACTGAAGCTTTCTTT.

This clone occurred once. J is TRBJ2-1 and V is TRBV6-9; possible D gene TRBD2, 6 bases. This CDR3 is built from 16 residues. Germline loops: CDR1 MNHGY, CDR2 SVAAGI. Between the trimmed V and J ends, which lost 1 base and 9 bases, there was a span of 19 bases. CDR3 protein: CASSYLASELGGEQFF. Written as DNA, the CDR3 is TGTGCCAGCAGTTATTTAGCTAGCGAGCTCGGGGGTGAGCAGTTCTTC.

The CDR3: CASSLGSMNTEAFF. The DNA for the CDR3 is TGTGCCAGCAGCTTGGGCAGCATGAACACTGAAGCTTTCTTT. The chain links TRBV7-9 to TRBJ1-1; no reliable D call. This CDR3 has 14 residues. Germline V gene data show CDR1 as SEHNR and CDR2 as FQNEAQ (reference sequence). V gave up 3 bases and J gave up 0 bases, with 8 bases separating them.

This clone was detected a few times. The V call is TRBV25-1, the J call TRBJ1-4, with D unresolved. Germline V gene lookup returns CDR1 MGHDK and CDR2 SYGVNS. The CDR3 is made up of 17 amino acids. Trimming removed 2 bases at V and 6 bases at J, with 19 bases between. In nucleotides, the CDR3 is TGTGCCAGCAGTGAACGGCGGGGAAGAGGTCGGGATGAAAAACTGTTTTTT. Translation: CASSERRGRGRDEKLFF.

The CDR3 DNA follows: TGTGCCAGCAGCAGGGAGGCAGATACGCAGTATTTT. Encoded protein: CASSREADTQYF. The chain combines TRBV5-4 with TRBJ2-3, with D possibly matching TRBD2 (6 bases). Trimming took 4 bases from V and 4 from J, leaving 7 bases between them. Germline values: CDR1 SGHNT, CDR2 YYREEE (reference sequence). This CDR3 spans 12 amino acids.

The chain carries TRBV7-9 and TRBJ1-1; possibly TRBD1 for D (6 bases). The length of the CDR3 is 13 residues. The V gene's germline CDR1 is SEHNR and CDR2 FQNEAQ (reference sequence). V was trimmed by 4 bases and J by 6 bases, leaving 12 bases between them. DNA of the CDR3: TGTGCCAGCAGCTCCACAGGGTCTCCTGAAGCTTTCTTT. Its protein is CASSSTGSPEAFF.

This clone was recorded only once. The chain couples TRBV5-6 to TRBJ2-7; 10 bases match TRBD1. CDR1 and CDR2 (germline): SGHDT, YYEEEE. V lost 4 bases to trimming and J lost 7 bases; unmatched junction nucleotides: 8. This CDR3 has 14 amino acids. CDR3 coding DNA: TGTGCCAGCAGCACTCGACAGGGGGCAGGGGAGCAGTACTTC. It translates to CASSTRQGAGEQYF.

The rearrangement uses TRBV2 and TRBJ1-2; D is uncertain. CDR3 length: 15 residues. Germline V gene sequence: CDR1 SNHLY, CDR2 FYNNEI. Trimming took 4 bases from V and 1 from J, leaving 13 bases between them. In DNA form, the CDR3 reads TGTGCCAGCAGTGGGGAGCAGGCCATTAACTATGGCTACACCTTC. This gives the protein CASSGEQAINYGYTF.

In its sample, this clone was seen once. The chain joins TRBV5-1 to TRBJ1-1, with TRBD1 identical over 8 bases. V gave up 3 bases and J gave up 0 bases; unmatched junction bases: 4. The CDR3 loop spans 15 amino acids. Germline V gives CDR1 SGHRS, CDR2 YFSETQ. CDR3 residues: CASSWQTGVNTEAFF. The CDR3 DNA sequence: TGCGCCAGCAGCTGGCAGACAGGGGTGAACACTGAAGCTTTCTTT. Full variable domain (missing parts from reference TRBV5-1 and TRBJ1-1): KAGVTQTPRYLIKTRGQQVTLSCSPISGHRSVSWYQQTPGQGLQFLFEYFSETQRNKGNFPGRFSGRQFSNSRSEMNVSTLELGDSALYLCASSWQTGVNTEAFFGQGTRLTVV.

This chain connects TRBV5-6 to TRBJ2-1; 9 bases agree with TRBD1. CDR1 and CDR2 (germline): SGHDT, YYEEEE. This CDR3 contains 16 residues. J gave up 8 bases and V 4 bases, and 13 bases lay outside the gene matches. CDR3 sequence reads: CASSGGQGGYRDEQFF. As DNA, the CDR3 is TGTGCCAGCAGCGGGGGACAGGGAGGATATCGGGATGAGCAGTTCTTC.

The chain is built from TRBV6-6 and TRBJ2-1, with TRBD1 identical over 8 bases. Per germline, CDR1 MNHNY and CDR2 SVGAGI (reference sequence). Trimming took 8 bases from V and 3 from J; bases not matched to a gene: 6. The CDR3 length is 14 residues. Here the CDR3 reads CASRGTGFYNEQFF. For the CDR3, the DNA is TGTGCCAGCCGGGGGACAGGCTTCTACAATGAGCAGTTCTTC.

The chain uses TRBV4-3 and TRBJ1-1, with a tentative D call TRBD1 (5 bases). Trimming stripped 0 bases from V and 1 base from J, with 9 bases between. Germline V gene sequence: CDR1 LGHNA, CDR2 YSLEER. The CDR3 loop spans 15 amino acids. CDR3 region: CASSQDGAANTEAFF. CDR3 coding DNA: TGCGCCAGCAGCCAAGATGGGGCAGCGAACACTGAAGCTTTCTTT.

Of note for this clone: Germline is not matched at one junction end, which may reflect a read error. Within the sample, other DNA sequences also encode this same CDR3. The J gene is TRBJ1-6, the V gene TRBV6-5, with D hard to call. The CDR3 runs 16 residues. The germline V gene encodes CDR1 MNHEY and CDR2 SVGAGI. CDR3 amino acids: CASSYAAEASNSPLHF. CDR3 DNA: TGTGCCAGCAGTTACGCGGCAGAAGCTTCTAATTCACCTCTCCACTTT.

The chain joins TRBV7-6 to TRBJ2-1, with D maybe TRBD2 (6 bases). Germline-derived CDR1 and CDR2 are SGHVS and FNYEAQ. The V and J ends lost 5 bases and 6 bases respectively, with 14 bases between them. CDR3 length: 14 residues. For the CDR3, the DNA is TGTGCCAGCAGCCTACGCGCGGGAACCAATGAGCAGTTCTTC. Translated, it gives CASSLRAGTNEQFF.

This chain links TRBV30 with TRBJ2-3; D not resolved. The CDR3 is 14 amino acids. V was shortened by 1 base and J by 1 base, with 9 bases between the two germline ends. Germline V gives CDR1 GTSNPN, CDR2 SVGIG (reference sequence). The chain's CDR3 is CAWSARYRTDTQYF. For the CDR3, the DNA is TGTGCCTGGAGTGCCCGCTACCGCACAGATACGCAGTATTTT.

The rearrangement uses TRBV19 and TRBJ1-1; D gene unclear. Trimming took off 2 bases at V and 5 bases at J, with 9 bases between the two ends. The CDR3 is 13 amino acids. Germline V gives CDR1 LNHDA, CDR2 SQIVND (reference sequence). In DNA, the CDR3 is TGTGCCAGTAGTATATGGGAGGGAACTGAAGCTTTCTTT. Its translation: CASSIWEGTEAFF.

The rearrangement links TRBV7-2 to TRBJ1-2; D is undetermined. V was cut by 1 base and J by 2 bases, with 8 bases left in between. Germline assignment: CDR1 SGHTA and CDR2 FQGNSA. This CDR3 contains 14 residues. CDR3 residues: CASSLGQINYGYTF. The CDR3 coding sequence is TGTGCCAGCAGCTTAGGCCAGATAAACTATGGCTACACCTTC.

The chain couples TRBV6-5 to TRBJ1-5; D call uncertain. Between the trimmed V and J ends, which lost 6 bases and 2 bases, there was a span of 11 bases. This CDR3 has 14 amino acids. CDR1 MNHEY and CDR2 SVGAGI come from the germline V gene. CDR3 coding DNA: TGTGCCAGCAGGAGGGCGTTTGGCAATCAGCCCCAGCATTTT. This sequence encodes CASRRAFGNQPQHF.